Each of the 5 T cell receptor beta chains below was sequenced from the same sample in a study of T-cell reconstitution after alpha-beta-depleted transplantation in children. The TCRbeta library was prepared with unique molecular identifiers. TCRdb passed the PCR reads through MiXCR, listing each CDR3 protein once. The table shows some 530,000 distinct CDR3 sequences, with under 15% occurring only once. The specimen comprised PBMCs from the stem cell graft donor, sampled from the stem cell graft. These receptors were collected from a human donor who donated a stem cell graft to a child with combined immunodeficiency.

As concerns this clonotype: This likely comes from a read error, as the CDR3 has no conserved phenylalanine or tryptophan at its end. The chain couples TRBV12-3 or TRBV12-4 to TRBJ2-1; 16 bases map to TRBD2. The CDR3 is 18 residues long. The V and J ends lost 6 bases and 4 bases, in that order; junction bases with no gene match: 9. The CDR3 here is CASRSRGLAGGFYNEQFS. In DNA form, the CDR3 reads TGTGCCAGCAGATCACGGGGACTAGCGGGGGGGTTTTACAATGAGCAGTTCTCC.

The rearrangement uses TRBV25-1 and TRBJ2-3; D may match TRBD1 or TRBD2 (5 bases each). Deletions cut 7 bases from V and 6 bases from J, with 20 bases between. The germline V gene has CDR1 MGHDK and CDR2 SYGVNS. The CDR3 runs to 15 residues. The CDR3 region has the DNA TGTGCCAGCAATGACGGGGCCCAAGGGGAGGATACGCAGTATTTT. Protein product: CASNDGAQGEDTQYF.

The table lists this clonotype with many counts. The V call is TRBV10-3, the J call TRBJ2-7, with D perhaps assigned TRBD1 or TRBD2 (5 bases each). Per germline, CDR1 ENHRY and CDR2 SYGVKD. The CDR3 consists of 17 residues. V was cut by 1 base and J by 1 base, with 17 bases left in between. CDR3: CAISELKGVRGSYEQYF. The CDR3 nucleotides are TGTGCCATCAGTGAGTTGAAAGGGGTACGGGGATCCTACGAGCAGTACTTC.

In its sample, this clonotype was seen a few times. V is TRBV12-3 or TRBV12-4 and J is TRBJ2-1; 9 positions match TRBD2. The CDR3 runs 16 residues. Germline trimming cut 5 bases from V and 6 bases from J; bases unmatched to any gene: 11. This CDR3 is CASSPLLGRGGNEQFF. The DNA of the CDR3 is TGTGCCAGCAGTCCCCTCTTAGGGCGGGGGGGCAATGAGCAGTTCTTC.

The sample holds many counts of this clonotype. V and J are TRBV25-1 and TRBJ1-2; tentative D call: TRBD1 (6 bases). Germline CDR1 MGHDK, CDR2 SYGVNS. CDR3 length: 15 residues. Trimming pared 0 bases from V and 4 bases from J, leaving 12 bases between. CDR3 coding DNA: TGTGCCAGCAGTGAATATGGGGGGCGGATCTATGGCTACACCTTC. It codes for CASSEYGGRIYGYTF.